This T cell receptor beta chain was retrieved from a study of blood T cell repertoires in COVID-19. The method was immunoSEQ multiplex PCR; TCRdb's version includes in-frame clones alone and lacks a portion of them. The sample holds around 130,000 clones, roughly 77% seen once. The CDR3 is made up of 13 amino acids. Trimming took off 1 base at V and 2 bases at J, with 5 bases between the two ends. This sequence was found in a man in his sixties with active or convalescent COVID-19. The genes are TRBV12-3 or TRBV12-4 and TRBJ1-2; no firm D call. Sequencing used peripheral blood. CDR3 sequence: CASSLDRNYGYTF. In DNA form, the CDR3 reads TGTGCCAGCAGTTTAGACAGAAACTATGGCTACACCTTC.